This T cell receptor beta chain came from a study of metastatic and nonmetastatic thyroid tumors. Study background: Where malignant and benign thyroid patients were concerned, repertoires were compared across blood and tumor or nodule tissue. Points from the study as a whole: It was reportedly found that TCR beta diversity was significantly higher in malignant thyroid tumors than in benign nodules, a difference seen in both blood and tumor samples.

The V gene end was trimmed by 3 bases and the J gene end by 8 bases; junction bases not matched to a gene: 6. Germline V gene data show CDR1 as SGHRS and CDR2 as YFSETQ. The CDR3 has 15 residues. In regard to this clone: Its antigen remains unidentified.

Thyroid surgery took place with no prior treatment in any patient. Original processing notes: Clinicopathological groups differed in CDR3, with these differences serving to build a distant-metastasis classifier for papillary thyroid cancer. TCRdb reanalyzed the PCR reads via MiXCR. TCRdb, rather than the study authors, made the V and J calls. The sample has approximately 25,000 clones; roughly a quarter are singletons. V and J are TRBV5-1 and TRBJ2-1, with 12 bases matching TRBD2. The source is a male donor with papillary thyroid cancer or a benign thyroid nodule (not recorded which). Some clones in this sample may be carry-over from other donors' samples. Input material: blood. CDR3 protein: CASSWAASGRDEQFF. CDR3 sequence (DNA): TGCGCCAGCAGCTGGGCGGCTAGCGGGAGGGATGAGCAGTTCTTC.